One sample yielded the 21 T cell receptor beta chains listed below, sequenced in a study of blood T cell repertoires in COVID-19. Method: immunoSEQ multiplex PCR; TCRdb's copy keeps in-frame clones and lacks some. The table records under 45,000 clones, roughly nine tenths of them present only once. The sequencing sample was made of peripheral blood. The receptors here all came from an elderly woman in a cohort sampled during active or convalescent COVID-19.

CDR3 residues: CATSREAGAIANEKLFF. The CDR3 nucleotides read TGTGCCACCAGCAGAGAAGCAGGGGCAATTGCTAATGAAAAACTGTTTTTT. This chain uses TRBV15 with TRBJ1-4; tentative D call: TRBD1 (6 bases). The germline CDR1 and CDR2 sequences are LNHNV and YYDKDF (reference sequence). The CDR3 consists of 17 residues. Between the trimmed V and J ends, which lost 0 bases and 3 bases, there was a span of 14 bases. The whole variable domain, remainder taken from reference TRBV15 and TRBJ1-4, is DAMVIQNPRYQVTQFGKPVTLSCSQTLNHNVMYWYQQKSSQAPKLLFHYYDKDFNNEADTPDNFQSRRPNTSFCFLDIRSPGLGDTAMYLCATSREAGAIANEKLFFGSGTQLSVL.

This clone appeared a single time. The chain has TRBV6-4 and TRBJ1-2; D is uncertain. Trimming cost V 6 bases and J 0 bases, with 14 bases left between them. CDR3 length: 15 residues. CDR1 MRHNA and CDR2 SNTAGT come from the germline V gene. This CDR3 reads CASSPSMEANYGYTF. Written as DNA, the CDR3 is TGTGCCAGCAGCCCCTCCATGGAGGCTAACTATGGCTACACCTTC.

The chain employs TRBV5-1 and TRBJ2-1; 8 bases match TRBD2. CDR3 length equals 16 residues. Unmatched junction bases numbered 14, after V lost 7 bases and J lost 5 bases. Germline lookup yields CDR1 SGHRS and CDR2 YFSETQ. Written as DNA, the CDR3 is TGCGCCAGCTTTAACAGGATAGCGGGGATTAACAATGAGCAGTTCTTC. Its protein product is CASFNRIAGINNEQFF. The entire variable domain, with the rest obtained from reference TRBV5-1 and TRBJ2-1, is as follows: KAGVTQTPRYLIKTRGQQVTLSCSPISGHRSVSWYQQTPGQGLQFLFEYFSETQRNKGNFPGRFSGRQFSNSRSEMNVSTLELGDSALYLCASFNRIAGINNEQFFGPGTRLTVL.

The V gene is TRBV21-1, the J gene TRBJ1-5; whether TRBD1, the table's D call, matches the DNA was not checked. TRBV21-1 is a documented pseudogene. The CDR3 extends over 18 amino acids. The CDR3 DNA sequence: TGTGCCAGCAGCACGGGACAGGGTCAGATAGTTTGCGATCAGCCCCAGCATTTT. The encoded protein is CASSTGQGQIVCDQPQHF.

The chain links TRBV7-2 to TRBJ1-5, with a weak D call TRBD1 (6 bases). Trimming cost V 1 base and J 5 bases, with 15 bases left between them. Germline CDR1 is SGHTA and CDR2 is FQGNSA. CDR3 size: 16 residues. The CDR3 sequence: CASSLGGWGLDQPQHF. In nucleotides, the CDR3 is TGTGCCAGCAGCTTAGGGGGATGGGGGCTTGATCAGCCCCAGCATTTT. Combining the CDR3 with reference TRBV7-2 and TRBJ1-5 gives the whole variable domain GAGVSQSPSNKVTEKGKDVELRCDPISGHTALYWYRQSLGQGLEFLIYFQGNSAPDKSGLPSDRFSAERTGGSVSTLTIQRTQQEDSAVYLCASSLGGWGLDQPQHFGDGTRLSIL.

This rearrangement joins TRBV30 to TRBJ1-5; perhaps TRBD1 as D (6 bases). V was trimmed by 4 bases and J by 3 bases, leaving 10 bases between them. The CDR3 covers 13 residues. Germline V gives CDR1 GTSNPN, CDR2 SVGIG (reference sequence). CDR3 sequence: CAWNRDNNQPQHF. DNA for the CDR3: TGTGCCTGGAACCGGGACAACAATCAGCCCCAGCATTTT.

The V call is TRBV9, the J call TRBJ2-3; 13 nucleotides match TRBD2. CDR3 size: 17 residues. J lost 5 bases, V lost 5 bases, and 11 bases had no gene match. Germline assignment: CDR1 SGDLS and CDR2 YYNGEE. The CDR3 nucleotides read TGTGCCAGCAGTAAGGGGGGTCGACTAGCGGGAGGAGATACGCAGTATTTT. It codes for CASSKGGRLAGGDTQYF.

This chain uses TRBV7-9 with TRBJ1-4; D gene unclear. This CDR3 region has 15 residues. V shed 1 base and J shed 5 bases, with 11 bases lying between them. Germline CDR1 reads SEHNR; CDR2 reads FQNEAQ (reference sequence). The CDR3 sequence: CASSLGAGINEKLFF. The CDR3 DNA is TGTGCCAGCAGCTTAGGGGCGGGGATCAATGAAAAACTGTTTTTT. Variable domain in full (rest from reference TRBV7-9 and TRBJ1-4): DTGVSQNPRHKITKRGQNVTFRCDPISEHNRLYWYRQTLGQGPEFLTYFQNEAQLEKSRLLSDRFSAERPKGSFSTLEIQRTEQGDSAMYLCASSLGAGINEKLFFGSGTQLSVL.

The rearrangement uses TRBV10-3 and TRBJ2-1, with TRBD1 as a possible D gene (6 bases). The germline V gene encodes CDR1 ENHRY and CDR2 SYGVKD. The CDR3 runs to 15 residues. V lost 6 bases and J lost 2, with 14 bases in between. DNA of the CDR3: TGTGCCATCAGGGATACAGGGACCCCCTACAATGAGCAGTTCTTC. Protein product: CAIRDTGTPYNEQFF.

V usage is TRBV11-3 and J usage is TRBJ2-7; TRBD1 aligns across 10 bases. The CDR3 extends over 15 amino acids. The V and J ends lost 1 base and 5 bases, in that order; junction bases with no gene match: 5. Germline V CDR1 and CDR2: SGHNT, YENEEA. This chain's CDR3 is CASSLGGTGVNEQYF. The CDR3 nucleotides are TGTGCCAGCAGCTTAGGAGGGACAGGGGTTAACGAGCAGTACTTC.

The chain has TRBV3-1 (or the pseudogene TRBV3-2) and TRBJ1-2; tentative D call: TRBD1 (5 bases). Trimming cost V 0 bases and J 7 bases, with 15 bases left between them. The CDR3 is 15 residues long. CDR1 and CDR2 from the germline V gene are LGHDT and YNNKEL (reference sequence). This CDR3 is CASSQDPGEWSGYTF. The CDR3, as DNA: TGTGCCAGCAGCCAAGATCCGGGGGAATGGTCTGGCTACACCTTC.

This clone was found once. This rearrangement joins TRBV10-1 to TRBJ2-1; TRBD1 might be the D (6 bases). Trimming removed 0 bases at V and 8 bases at J, with 17 bases between. The CDR3 sequence is 16 residues long. Per germline, CDR1 WNHNN and CDR2 SYGVQD (reference sequence). In DNA, the CDR3 is TGCGCCAGCAGTGAGTCGAAGAGGGACCCAGGGGATGAGCAGTTCTTC. Translated: CASSESKRDPGDEQFF.

The J gene is TRBJ1-6, the V gene TRBV13, with 9 bases lining up with TRBD1. The germline V gene has CDR1 PRHDT and CDR2 FYEKMQ (reference sequence). V dropped 5 bases and J dropped 10; count of bases not matched to a gene: 9. The CDR3 runs to 15 residues. For the CDR3, the DNA is TGTGCCAGCAGCCCACAGGGGGCGCCGGGATCACCCCTCCACTTT. This codes for CASSPQGAPGSPLHF.

The V and J genes are TRBV18 and TRBJ1-1; no firm D call. Germline lookup yields CDR1 KGHSH and CDR2 LQKENI. V dropped 2 bases and J dropped 3 bases, with 7 bases sitting between them. This CDR3 comprises 13 residues. The CDR3 nucleotides are TGTGCCAGCTCACCATATCGGGACACTGAAGCTTTCTTT. It encodes CASSPYRDTEAFF. The variable domain in full, with the rest retrieved from reference TRBV18 and TRBJ1-1, is NAGVMQNPRHLVRRRGQEARLRCSPMKGHSHVYWYRQLPEEGLKFMVYLQKENIIDESGMPKERFSAEFPKEGPSILRIQQVVRGDSAAYFCASSPYRDTEAFFGQGTRLTVV.

CDR3 sequence (DNA): TGTGCCAGCAGCCGGATGGACTTCCAAGAGACCCAGTACTTC. It specifies CASSRMDFQETQYF. The chain employs TRBV5-4 and TRBJ2-5, with TRBD2 as a possible D gene (5 bases). V was pared by 4 bases and J by 1 base, with 11 bases between. This CDR3 is built from 14 residues. The germline V gene encodes CDR1 SGHNT and CDR2 YYREEE (reference sequence).

This chain connects TRBV5-4 to TRBJ1-1; possible D gene TRBD1, 6 bases. The V gene's germline CDR1 is SGHNT and CDR2 YYREEE (reference sequence). V lost 3 bases and J lost 7, with 16 bases in between. The length of the CDR3 is 14 residues. CDR3 sequence (DNA): TGTGCCAGCAGCTCCCCGGGGCAGGGGAGTGAAGCTTTCTTT. The encoded protein is CASSSPGQGSEAFF.

As regards this clone: Germline and junction disagree at one end, which may indicate a read error. This sequence joins TRBV30 and TRBJ2-3, with D possibly matching TRBD2 (6 bases). Germline V gives CDR1 GTSNPN, CDR2 SVGIG (reference sequence). The CDR3 consists of 15 residues. In DNA, the CDR3 is TGTGCTTGGAAGGGGTTGGGAGGCCCCACAGATACGCAGTATTTT. Amino acid sequence: CAWKGLGGPTDTQYF. Filled out from reference TRBV30 and TRBJ2-3, the complete variable domain reads SQTIHQWPATLVQPVGSPLSLECTVEGTSNPNLYWYRQAAGRGLQLLFYSVGIGQISSEVPQNLSASRPQDRQFILSSKKLLLSDSGFYLCAWKGLGGPTDTQYFGPGTRLTVL.

This clone was observed a few times. This chain links TRBV6-2 or TRBV6-3 with TRBJ1-4, with D possibly being TRBD1 (6 bases). The CDR3 is 15 residues long. CDR1 and CDR2 (germline): MNHEY, SVGEGT. Trimming shortened V by 7 bases and J by 0 bases, and 12 bases separated the two germline ends. The CDR3 DNA follows: TGTGCCAGCACCCCAGGACAGACAACTAATGAAAAACTGTTTTTT. Translation gives CASTPGQTTNEKLFF.

The chain's CDR3 is CAWSVLLAGGELFF. The CDR3 DNA reads as TGTGCCTGGAGTGTCCTACTAGCGGGGGGGGAGCTGTTTTTT. V gene TRBV30 combines with J gene TRBJ2-2; 10 bases fit TRBD2. From germline, CDR1 is GTSNPN and CDR2 SVGIG (reference sequence). The CDR3 has 14 amino acids. V trimming: 0 bases; J trimming: 8 bases; junction bases outside the gene matches: 3. Full variable domain (missing parts from reference TRBV30 and TRBJ2-2): SQTIHQWPATLVQPVGSPLSLECTVEGTSNPNLYWYRQAAGRGLQLLFYSVGIGQISSEVPQNLSASRPQDRQFILSSKKLLLSDSGFYLCAWSVLLAGGELFFGEGSRLTVL.

The chain links TRBV10-3 to TRBJ2-1, with 8 bases fitting TRBD2. Germline CDR1 and CDR2: ENHRY and SYGVKD. The CDR3 is 15 amino acids. J gave up 0 bases and V 5 bases, and 3 bases lay outside the gene matches. The CDR3 region has the DNA TGTGCCATCAGTCGGCGGGAGGCCTCCTACAATGAGCAGTTCTTC. It specifies CAISRREASYNEQFF.

The J gene is TRBJ2-5, the V gene TRBV10-1; 13 nucleotides agree with TRBD2. J gave up 7 bases and V 5 bases, and 10 bases lay outside the gene matches. CDR1 WNHNN and CDR2 SYGVQD come from the germline V gene (reference sequence). The CDR3 extends over 16 amino acids. In DNA, the CDR3 is TGCGCCAGCAGTACCGGGACTAGCGGGAATGATGGGACCCAGTACTTC. Protein product: CASSTGTSGNDGTQYF.